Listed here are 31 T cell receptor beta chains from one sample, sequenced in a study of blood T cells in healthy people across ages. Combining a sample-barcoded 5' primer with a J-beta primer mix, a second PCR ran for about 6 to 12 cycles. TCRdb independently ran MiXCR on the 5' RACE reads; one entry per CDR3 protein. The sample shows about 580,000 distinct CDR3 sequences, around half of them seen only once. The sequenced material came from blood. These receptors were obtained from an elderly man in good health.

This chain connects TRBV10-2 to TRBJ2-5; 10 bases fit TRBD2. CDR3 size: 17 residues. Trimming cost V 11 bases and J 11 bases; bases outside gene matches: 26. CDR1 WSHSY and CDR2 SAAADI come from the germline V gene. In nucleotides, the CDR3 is TGCGCCGCGAATCCTAGCGGGAGTTCCTCTGAGAGGGGGGAGCAGTACTTC. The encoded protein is CAANPSGSSSERGEQYF.

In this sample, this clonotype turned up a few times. Here the CDR3 reads CSVSGTPEETQYF. CDR3 DNA sequence: TGCAGCGTCTCCGGGACCCCTGAAGAGACCCAGTACTTC. The chain links TRBV29-1 to TRBJ2-5; D assignment may be TRBD1 or TRBD2 (5 bases each). Germline CDR1 and CDR2: SQVTM and ANQGSEA. V was pared by 6 bases and J by 3 bases, with 14 bases between. The CDR3 is 13 residues long.

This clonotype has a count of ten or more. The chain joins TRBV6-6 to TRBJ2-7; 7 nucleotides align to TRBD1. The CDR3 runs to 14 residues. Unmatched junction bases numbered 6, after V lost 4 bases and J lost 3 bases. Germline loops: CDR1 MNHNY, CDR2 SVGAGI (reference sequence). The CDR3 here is CASSWGQINYEQYF. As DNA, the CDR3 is TGTGCCAGCAGTTGGGGACAGATAAACTACGAGCAGTACTTC.

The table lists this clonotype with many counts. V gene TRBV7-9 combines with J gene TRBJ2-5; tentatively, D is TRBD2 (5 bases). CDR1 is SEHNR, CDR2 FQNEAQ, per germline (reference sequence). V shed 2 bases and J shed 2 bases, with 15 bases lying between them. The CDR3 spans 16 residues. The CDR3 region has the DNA TGTGCCAGCAGCTTACGATCTGCGGGTATACAAGAGACCCAGTACTTC. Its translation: CASSLRSAGIQETQYF.

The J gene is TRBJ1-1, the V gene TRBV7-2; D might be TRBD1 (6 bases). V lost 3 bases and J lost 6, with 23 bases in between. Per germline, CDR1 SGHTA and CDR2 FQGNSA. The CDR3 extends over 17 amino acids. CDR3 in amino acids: CASSFGARTGRVSEAFF. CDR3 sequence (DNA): TGTGCCAGCAGCTTCGGGGCCCGAACAGGGAGGGTGTCTGAAGCTTTCTTT.

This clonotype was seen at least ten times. The CDR3 DNA sequence: TGCAGTGCTAGCCTTTCGGGACCGAATGAGCAGTTCTTC. Its translation is CSASLSGPNEQFF. The chain employs TRBV20-1 and TRBJ2-1; the D gene could be TRBD1 or TRBD2 (5 bases each). The V gene's germline CDR1 is DFQATT and CDR2 SNEGSKA (reference sequence). This CDR3 spans 13 amino acids. The V end lost 3 bases, the J end lost 7 bases, and 13 bases lay between the germline ends.

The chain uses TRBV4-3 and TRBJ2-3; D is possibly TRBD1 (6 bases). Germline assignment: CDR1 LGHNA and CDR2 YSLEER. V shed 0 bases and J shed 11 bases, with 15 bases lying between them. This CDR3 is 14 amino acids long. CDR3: CASSQDSLGALQYF. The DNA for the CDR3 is TGCGCCAGCAGCCAAGATTCTTTGGGGGCTCTGCAGTATTTT.

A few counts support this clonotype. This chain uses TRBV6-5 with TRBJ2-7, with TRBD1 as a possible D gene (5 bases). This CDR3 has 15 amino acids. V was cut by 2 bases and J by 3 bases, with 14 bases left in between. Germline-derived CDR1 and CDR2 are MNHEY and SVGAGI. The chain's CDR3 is CASSYGAGKSYEQYF. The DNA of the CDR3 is TGTGCCAGCAGTTACGGGGCAGGGAAAAGCTACGAGCAGTACTTC.

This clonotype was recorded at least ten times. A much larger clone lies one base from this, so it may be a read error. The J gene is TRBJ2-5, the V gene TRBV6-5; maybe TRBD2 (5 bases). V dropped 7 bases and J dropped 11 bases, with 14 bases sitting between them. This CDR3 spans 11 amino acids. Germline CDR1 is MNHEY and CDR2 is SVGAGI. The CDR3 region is CASNGGGEQYF. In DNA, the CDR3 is TGTGCCAGCAACGGAGGTGGTGAGCAGTACTTC.

The CDR3 loop reads CASSSQPLGQGPYEQYF. In DNA form, the CDR3 reads TGTGCCAGCAGCTCCCAACCCTTGGGACAGGGTCCCTACGAGCAGTACTTC. This chain uses TRBV7-3 with TRBJ2-7; 9 bases agree with TRBD1. The CDR3 contains 17 residues. CDR1 and CDR2 (germline): SGHTA, FQGTGA. Trimming at V came to 4 bases and at J to 2 bases, leaving 12 bases not matched to a gene.

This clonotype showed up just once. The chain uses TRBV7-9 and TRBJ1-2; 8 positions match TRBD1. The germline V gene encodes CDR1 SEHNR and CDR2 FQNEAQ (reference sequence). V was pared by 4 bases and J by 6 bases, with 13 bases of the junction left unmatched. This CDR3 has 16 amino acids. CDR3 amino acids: CASSYGQGAYPHGYTF. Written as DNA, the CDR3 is TGTGCCAGCAGCTACGGACAGGGAGCCTATCCTCATGGCTACACCTTC.

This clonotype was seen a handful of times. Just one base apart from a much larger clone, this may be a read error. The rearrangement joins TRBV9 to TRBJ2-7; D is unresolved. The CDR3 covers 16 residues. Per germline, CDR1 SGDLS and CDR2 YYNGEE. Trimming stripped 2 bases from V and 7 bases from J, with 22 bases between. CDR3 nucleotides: TGTGCCAGCAGCGTCGGTGGGAATTTAATCTACAATGAGCAGTACTTC. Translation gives CASSVGGNLIYNEQYF.

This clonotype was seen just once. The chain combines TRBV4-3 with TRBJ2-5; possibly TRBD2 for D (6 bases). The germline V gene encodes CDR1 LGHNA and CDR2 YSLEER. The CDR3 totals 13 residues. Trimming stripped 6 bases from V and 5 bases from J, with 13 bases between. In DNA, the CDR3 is TGCGCCAGCAGTGCGGGGATTGGGGAGACCCAGTACTTC. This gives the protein CASSAGIGETQYF.

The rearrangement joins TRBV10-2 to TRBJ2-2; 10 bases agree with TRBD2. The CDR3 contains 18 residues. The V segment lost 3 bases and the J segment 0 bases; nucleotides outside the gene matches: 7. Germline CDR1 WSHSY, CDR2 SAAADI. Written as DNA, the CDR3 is TGCGCCAGCAGTGATCCGCGACTAGCGGGCTCGAACACCGGGGAGCTGTTTTTT. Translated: CASSDPRLAGSNTGELFF.

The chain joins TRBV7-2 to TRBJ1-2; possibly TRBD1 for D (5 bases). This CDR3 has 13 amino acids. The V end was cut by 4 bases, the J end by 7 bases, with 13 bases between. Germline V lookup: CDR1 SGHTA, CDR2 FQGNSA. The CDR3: CASSSGGLGGYTF. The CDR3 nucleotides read TGTGCCAGCAGCTCTGGGGGTCTAGGTGGCTACACCTTC.

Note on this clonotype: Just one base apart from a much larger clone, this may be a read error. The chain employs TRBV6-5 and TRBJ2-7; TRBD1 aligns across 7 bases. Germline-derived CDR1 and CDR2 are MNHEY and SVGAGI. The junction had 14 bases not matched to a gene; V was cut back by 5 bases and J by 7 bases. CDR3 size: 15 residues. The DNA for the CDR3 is TGTGCCAGCAGTCCCGGGACAGACCCCTACAATGAGCAGTACTTC. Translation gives CASSPGTDPYNEQYF.

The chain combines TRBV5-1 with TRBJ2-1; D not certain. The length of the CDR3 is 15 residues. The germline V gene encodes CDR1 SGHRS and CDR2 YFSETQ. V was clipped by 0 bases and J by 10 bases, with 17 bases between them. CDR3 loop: CASSLDNRESDEQFF. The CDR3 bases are TGCGCCAGCAGCTTGGATAACAGAGAATCGGACGAGCAGTTCTTC. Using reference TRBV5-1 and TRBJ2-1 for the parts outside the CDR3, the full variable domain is KAGVTQTPRYLIKTRGQQVTLSCSPISGHRSVSWYQQTPGQGLQFLFEYFSETQRNKGNFPGRFSGRQFSNSRSEMNVSTLELGDSALYLCASSLDNRESDEQFFGPGTRLTVL.

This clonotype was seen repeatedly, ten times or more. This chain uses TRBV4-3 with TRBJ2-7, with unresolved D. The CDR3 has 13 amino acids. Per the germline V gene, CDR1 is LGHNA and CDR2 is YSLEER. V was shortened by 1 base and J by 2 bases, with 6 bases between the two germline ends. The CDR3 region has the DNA TGCGCCAGCAGCCAAGCTAGGGCCTACGAGCAGTACTTC. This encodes CASSQARAYEQYF.

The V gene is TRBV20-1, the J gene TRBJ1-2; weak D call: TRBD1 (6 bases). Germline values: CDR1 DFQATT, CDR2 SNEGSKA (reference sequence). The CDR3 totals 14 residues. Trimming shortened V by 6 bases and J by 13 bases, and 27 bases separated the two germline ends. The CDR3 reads CSARPGGGGGSGTF. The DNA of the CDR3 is TGCAGTGCCCGTCCGGGTGGCGGGGGCGGGTCGGGCACCTTC.

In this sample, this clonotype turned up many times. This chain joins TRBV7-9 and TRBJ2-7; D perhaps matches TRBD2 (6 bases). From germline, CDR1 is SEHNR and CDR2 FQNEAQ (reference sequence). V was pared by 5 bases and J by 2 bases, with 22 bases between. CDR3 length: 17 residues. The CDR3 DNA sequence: TGTGCCAGCAGCCGACTAGGTTCAGGGAAACTTACCTACGAGCAGTACTTC. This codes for CASSRLGSGKLTYEQYF.

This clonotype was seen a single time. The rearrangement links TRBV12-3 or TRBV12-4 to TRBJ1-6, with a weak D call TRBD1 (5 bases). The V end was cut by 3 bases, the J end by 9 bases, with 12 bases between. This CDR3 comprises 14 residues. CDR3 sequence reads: CASSLEGTGSPLHF. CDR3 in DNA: TGTGCCAGCAGTTTGGAGGGGACGGGTTCACCCCTCCACTTT.

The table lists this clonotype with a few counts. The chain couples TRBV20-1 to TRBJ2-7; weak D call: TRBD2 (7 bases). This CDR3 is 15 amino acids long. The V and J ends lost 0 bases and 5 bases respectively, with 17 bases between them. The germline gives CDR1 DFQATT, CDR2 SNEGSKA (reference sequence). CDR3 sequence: CSAREGGQGIHEQYF. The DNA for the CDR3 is TGCAGTGCTAGAGAGGGGGGGCAGGGGATCCACGAGCAGTACTTC.

The CDR3 region has the DNA TGTGCCAGCAGAGGACAGGGGGCGGACTATGGCTACACCTTC. Translated: CASRGQGADYGYTF. The rearrangement uses TRBV2 and TRBJ1-2, with TRBD1 matching 11 bases. There are 14 residues in the CDR3. Germline V CDR1 and CDR2: SNHLY, FYNNEI. V was pared by 6 bases and J by 3 bases, with 3 bases of the junction left unmatched.

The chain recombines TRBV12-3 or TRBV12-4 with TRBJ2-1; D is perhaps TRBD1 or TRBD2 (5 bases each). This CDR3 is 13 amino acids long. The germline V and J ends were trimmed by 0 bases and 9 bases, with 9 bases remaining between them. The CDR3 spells CASSLAAGSEQFF. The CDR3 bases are TGTGCCAGCAGTTTAGCAGCAGGGAGTGAGCAGTTCTTC.

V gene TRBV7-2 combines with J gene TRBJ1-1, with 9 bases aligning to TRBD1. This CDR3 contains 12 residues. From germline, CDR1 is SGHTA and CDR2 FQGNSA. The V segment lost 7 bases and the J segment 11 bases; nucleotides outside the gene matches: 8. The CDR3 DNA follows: TGTGCCAGCAACCGAGGCGGACAGGGGGCTTTCTTT. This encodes CASNRGGQGAFF.

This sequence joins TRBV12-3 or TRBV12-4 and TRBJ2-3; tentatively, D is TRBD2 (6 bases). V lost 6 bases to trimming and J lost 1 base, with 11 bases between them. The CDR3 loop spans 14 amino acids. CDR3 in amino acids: CASSLGLRTDTQYF. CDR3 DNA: TGTGCCAGCAGCCTGGGACTGCGCACAGATACGCAGTATTTT.

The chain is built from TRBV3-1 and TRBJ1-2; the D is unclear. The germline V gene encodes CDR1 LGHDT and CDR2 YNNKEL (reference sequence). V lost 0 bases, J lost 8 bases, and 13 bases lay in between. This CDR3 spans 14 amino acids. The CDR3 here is CASSQDSRPGGYTF. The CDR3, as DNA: TGTGCCAGCAGCCAAGATAGTAGACCTGGAGGCTACACCTTC.

CDR3 residues: CASKGTGETQYF. CDR3 sequence (DNA): TGTGCCAGCAAAGGGACTGGAGAGACCCAGTACTTC. J is TRBJ2-5 and V is TRBV28; possible D gene TRBD2, 6 bases. Trimming removed 7 bases from V and 4 bases from J, with 10 bases in between. Germline V gene lookup returns CDR1 MDHEN and CDR2 SYDVKM. The CDR3 spans 12 residues.

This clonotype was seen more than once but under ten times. CDR3 amino acids: CASSFGLDNEQFF. The DNA for the CDR3 is TGTGCCAGCAGCTTCGGACTAGATAATGAGCAGTTCTTC. The gene calls are TRBV5-4 and TRBJ2-1, with TRBD2 identical over 7 bases. In germline, CDR1 is SGHNT, CDR2 YYREEE (reference sequence). CDR3 length: 13 amino acids. Germline trimming cut 2 bases from V and 7 bases from J; bases unmatched to any gene: 3.

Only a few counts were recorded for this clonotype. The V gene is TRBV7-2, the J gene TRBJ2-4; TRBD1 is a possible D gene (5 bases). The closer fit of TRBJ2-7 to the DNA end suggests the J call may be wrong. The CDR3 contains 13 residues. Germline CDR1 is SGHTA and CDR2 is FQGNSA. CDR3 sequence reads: CASSFTQGGEQYF. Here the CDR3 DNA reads TGTGCCAGCAGCTTTACTCAGGGTGGCGAGCAGTACTTC.

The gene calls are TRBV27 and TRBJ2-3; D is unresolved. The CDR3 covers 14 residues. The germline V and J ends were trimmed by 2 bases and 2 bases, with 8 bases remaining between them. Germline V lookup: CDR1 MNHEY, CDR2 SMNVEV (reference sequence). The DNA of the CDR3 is TGTGCCAGCAGTTTAGAAGTGACCACAGATACGCAGTATTTT. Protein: CASSLEVTTDTQYF.